Presented here are 12 T cell receptor beta chains from one specimen sequenced in a study of T cell changes during pregnancy in multiple sclerosis. TCRdb keeps only in-frame clones here, not all; method: immunoSEQ multiplex PCR. The sample holds about 74,000 clones, about nine tenths seen once. The input for sequencing was peripheral blood, taken in the third trimester of pregnancy. The receptors were gathered from a female donor with multiple sclerosis, enrolled in a pregnancy study.

This chain uses TRBV5-4 with TRBJ1-2; 8 bases are a match to TRBD1. In germline, CDR1 is SGHNT, CDR2 YYREEE (reference sequence). The CDR3 totals 15 residues. The V segment lost 2 bases and the J segment 4 bases; nucleotides outside the gene matches: 7. The CDR3 spells CASSLVGQGPYGYTF. CDR3 nucleotides: TGTGCCAGCAGCTTAGTCGGACAGGGACCCTATGGCTACACCTTC.

The V gene is TRBV11-2, the J gene TRBJ2-1; 9 positions agree with TRBD2. The CDR3 is 17 residues long. From germline, CDR1 is SGHAT and CDR2 FQNNGV. The V segment lost 7 bases and the J segment 8 bases; nucleotides outside the gene matches: 18. The CDR3 region is CASTIGRSGGPADEQFF. CDR3 nucleotides: TGTGCCAGCACCATTGGTCGAAGCGGGGGGCCCGCCGATGAGCAGTTCTTC.

For the CDR3, the DNA is TGTGCCAGTAGTGCCCACCAGGGGGCGGGTGGTGGCCAGCCCCAGCATTTT. Its translation is CASSAHQGAGGGQPQHF. The chain combines TRBV19 with TRBJ1-5; TRBD1 aligns across 8 bases. The CDR3 loop spans 17 amino acids. With 5 bases clipped from V and 7 bases from J, the junction kept 16 bases outside the gene matches. Germline loops: CDR1 LNHDA, CDR2 SQIVND (reference sequence). The whole variable domain, filled in from reference TRBV19 and TRBJ1-5, reads DGGITQSPKYLFRKEGQNVTLSCEQNLNHDAMYWYRQDPGQGLRLIYYSQIVNDFQKGDIAEGYSVSREKKESFPLTVTSAQKNPTAFYLCASSAHQGAGGGQPQHFGDGTRLSIL.

The rearrangement joins TRBV11-1 to TRBJ2-7, with 7 bases aligning to TRBD1. CDR3 length: 15 amino acids. J gave up 0 bases and V 4 bases, and 6 bases lay outside the gene matches. Germline V gene data show CDR1 as SGHAT and CDR2 as FQDESV (reference sequence). The CDR3 sequence: CASSWRQGRSYEQYF. CDR3 bases: TGTGCCAGCAGCTGGAGACAGGGACGCTCCTACGAGCAGTACTTC.

The table lists this clone with many counts. V usage is TRBV5-1 and J usage is TRBJ2-4; tentative D call: TRBD1 (6 bases). The CDR3 is 15 amino acids. V was shortened by 4 bases and J by 4 bases, with 15 bases between the two germline ends. Germline CDR1 is SGHRS and CDR2 is YFSETQ. CDR3 nucleotides: TGCGCCAGCAGCACCGGGACACGGACTAAAAACATTCAGTACTTC. It encodes CASSTGTRTKNIQYF. The variable domain in full, completed from reference TRBV5-1 and TRBJ2-4, reads KAGVTQTPRYLIKTRGQQVTLSCSPISGHRSVSWYQQTPGQGLQFLFEYFSETQRNKGNFPGRFSGRQFSNSRSEMNVSTLELGDSALYLCASSTGTRTKNIQYFGAGTRLSVL.

The V gene is TRBV5-1, the J gene TRBJ1-3, with D possibly being TRBD1 (5 bases). CDR1 SGHRS and CDR2 YFSETQ come from the germline V gene. V lost 8 bases and J 10 bases, leaving 16 bases between the germline ends. The CDR3 extends over 12 amino acids. The CDR3 nucleotides read TGCGCCAGTCGGGGGGAGACTGGTACCATATATTTT. Translation: CASRGETGTIYF.

This sequence joins TRBV5-1 and TRBJ1-2; D perhaps matches TRBD1 (5 bases). From germline, CDR1 is SGHRS and CDR2 YFSETQ. CDR3 length: 14 residues. V lost 3 bases and J 8 bases, leaving 17 bases between the germline ends. For the CDR3, the DNA is TGCGCCAGCAGCTCTTTGGGACTCCGAGGGGGCTACACCTTC. Its translation is CASSSLGLRGGYTF.

This clone appeared a single time. V usage is TRBV5-1 and J usage is TRBJ2-2, with TRBD2 as a possible D gene (5 bases). The germline V gene encodes CDR1 SGHRS and CDR2 YFSETQ. V was pared by 0 bases and J by 4 bases, with 13 bases between. CDR3 length: 16 residues. The CDR3 bases are TGCGCCAGCAGCTTGGGTTATAACCGGGGCACCGGGGAGCTGTTTTTT. Its protein product is CASSLGYNRGTGELFF.

This clone was found once. The CDR3 nucleotides are TGTGCCAGCAGCTCGGTCGACGGGGGGGGCGCCTCCTATAATTCACCCCTCCACTTT. Its protein product is CASSSVDGGGASYNSPLHF. The chain employs TRBV5-6 and TRBJ1-6; possibly TRBD1 for D (6 bases). The length of the CDR3 is 19 residues. Trimming took off 3 bases at V and 0 bases at J, with 19 bases between the two ends. Germline-derived CDR1 and CDR2 are SGHDT and YYEEEE. The full variable domain, with the rest looked up from reference TRBV5-6 and TRBJ1-6, is DAGVTQSPTHLIKTRGQQVTLRCSPKSGHDTVSWYQQALGQGPQFIFQYYEEEERQRGNFPDRFSGHQFPNYSSELNVNALLLGDSALYLCASSSVDGGGASYNSPLHFGNGTRLTVT.

This clone occurred a few times. This chain uses TRBV5-1 with TRBJ1-1; D remains ambiguous. Trimming shortened V by 1 base and J by 4 bases, and 11 bases separated the two germline ends. CDR1 and CDR2 from the germline V gene are SGHRS and YFSETQ. The CDR3 extends over 14 amino acids. The CDR3 reads CASSLKIAGTEAFF. CDR3 in DNA: TGCGCCAGCAGCTTGAAGATTGCAGGCACTGAAGCTTTCTTT.

The chain is built from TRBV11-3 and TRBJ2-1; tentatively, D is TRBD1 (5 bases). Trimming left V 5 bases short and J 10 bases short, with 12 bases between. CDR1 is SGHNT and CDR2 is YENEEA in the germline V gene. The CDR3 contains 12 residues. Here the CDR3 reads CASSRTLGEQFF. In DNA, the CDR3 is TGTGCCAGCAGCCGGACATTGGGAGAGCAGTTCTTC.

The genes are TRBV4-2 and TRBJ1-6, with D tentatively TRBD1 (6 bases). This CDR3 has 15 residues. V was cut by 0 bases and J by 10 bases, with 13 bases left in between. CDR1 and CDR2 from the germline V gene are LGHNA and YNFKEQ. This CDR3 is CASSQDPGVGSPLHF. The CDR3 DNA follows: TGTGCCAGCAGCCAAGATCCAGGGGTCGGCTCACCCCTCCACTTT.